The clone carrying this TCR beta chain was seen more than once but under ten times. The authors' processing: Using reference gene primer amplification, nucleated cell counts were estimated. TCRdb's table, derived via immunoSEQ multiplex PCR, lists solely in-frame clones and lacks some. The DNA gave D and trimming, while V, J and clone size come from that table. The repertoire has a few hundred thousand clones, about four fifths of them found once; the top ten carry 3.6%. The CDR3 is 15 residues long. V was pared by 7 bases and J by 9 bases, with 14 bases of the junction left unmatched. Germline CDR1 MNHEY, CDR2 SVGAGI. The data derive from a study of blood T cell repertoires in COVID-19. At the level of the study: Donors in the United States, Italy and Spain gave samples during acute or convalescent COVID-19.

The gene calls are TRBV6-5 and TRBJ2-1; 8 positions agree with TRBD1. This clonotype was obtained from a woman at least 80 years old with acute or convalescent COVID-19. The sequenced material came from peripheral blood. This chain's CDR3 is CASNKDRAKYGEQFF. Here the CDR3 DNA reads TGTGCCAGCAACAAGGACAGGGCGAAGTACGGTGAGCAGTTCTTC.